This T cell receptor beta chain was found in a study of CXCR3-negative and CXCR3-positive naive CD8 T cells. The study's findings and limits: Naive CXCR3-positive cells had TRB CDR3s more hydrophobic than those of CXCR3-negative naive cells. The TRBV-TRBJ usage of naive CXCR3-negative and CXCR3-positive cells was similar, but that of memory cells differed. Fresh PBMCs went into most assays, and CXCR3 expression partly declined after cryopreservation.

Each TRB cDNA library was prepared by 5' RACE (with UMI labels). TCRdb re-analyzed the 5' RACE reads; it lists each CDR3 protein once, without DNA. Across 150,000 or so distinct CDR3 sequences, the top ten clones capture about 0.28% of the sample. In the case of this clonotype: Its antigen is unidentified.

Germline V gene sequence: CDR1 SEHNR, CDR2 FQNEAQ (reference sequence). The CDR3 has 14 amino acids. Source material: naive CXCR3+ CD8+ T cells from blood. Described subset: CD45RO-CCR7+CD27+CD95- naive CD8+ T cells expressing CXCR3 (TNR3+). This TCR came from a human donor in good health. Some clones in this sample may be carry-over from other donors' samples. This chain joins TRBV7-9 and TRBJ2-7; the D call of TRBD2 rests on TCRdb alone, since no DNA is present to check it. CDR3 in amino acids: CASSMLAGVFEQYF.